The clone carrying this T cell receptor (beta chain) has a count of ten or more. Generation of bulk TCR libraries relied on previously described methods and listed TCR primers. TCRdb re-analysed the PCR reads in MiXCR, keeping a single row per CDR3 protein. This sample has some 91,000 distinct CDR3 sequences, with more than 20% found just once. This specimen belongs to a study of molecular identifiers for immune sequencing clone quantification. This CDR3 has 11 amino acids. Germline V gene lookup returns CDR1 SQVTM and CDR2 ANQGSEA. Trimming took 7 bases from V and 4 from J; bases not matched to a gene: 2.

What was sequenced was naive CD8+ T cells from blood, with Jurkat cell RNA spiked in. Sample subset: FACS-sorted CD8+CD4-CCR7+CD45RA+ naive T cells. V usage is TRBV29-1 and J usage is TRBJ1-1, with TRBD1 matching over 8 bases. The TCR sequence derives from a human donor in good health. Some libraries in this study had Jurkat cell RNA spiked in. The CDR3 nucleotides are TGCAGCGGTACAGGGGGCACTGAAGCTTTCTTT. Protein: CSGTGGTEAFF.